The T cell receptor (beta chain) described here comes from a study of CD8 T cells in ankylosing spondylitis. Study results and caveats: Roughly eight highly homologous variants made up a TCR beta motif that seemed to typify ankylosing spondylitis blood. Reports of some motif variants in reactive arthritis synovial fluid and blood predate this one. Disease-linked clones were reportedly significantly enriched in matched ankylosing spondylitis synovial fluid. Disease-linked clones were CD8+ and relatively rare in peripheral blood.

TCRdb itself ran the 5' RACE reads through MiXCR, one entry per CDR3 protein. The sample contains some 71,000 distinct CDR3 sequences, less than 6% of which appear only once. Trimming pared 0 bases from V and 11 bases from J, leaving 6 bases between. The CDR3 consists of 11 residues. Germline V lookup: CDR1 SGHRS, CDR2 YFSETQ. This clonotype appeared many times. Its specificity is not known. The chain is built from TRBV5-1 and TRBJ2-1; D is unresolved. The source is a male donor with ankylosing spondylitis or in good health (not recorded which). The sequencing sample was made of blood, either unsorted or a sorted T cell fraction (not recorded which). This CDR3 reads CASSLEGQQFF. CDR3 DNA sequence: TGCGCCAGCAGCTTGGAAGGACAGCAGTTCTTC. Full variable domain (remainder filled in from reference TRBV5-1 and TRBJ2-1): KAGVTQTPRYLIKTRGQQVTLSCSPISGHRSVSWYQQTPGQGLQFLFEYFSETQRNKGNFPGRFSGRQFSNSRSEMNVSTLELGDSALYLCASSLEGQQFFGPGTRLTVL.